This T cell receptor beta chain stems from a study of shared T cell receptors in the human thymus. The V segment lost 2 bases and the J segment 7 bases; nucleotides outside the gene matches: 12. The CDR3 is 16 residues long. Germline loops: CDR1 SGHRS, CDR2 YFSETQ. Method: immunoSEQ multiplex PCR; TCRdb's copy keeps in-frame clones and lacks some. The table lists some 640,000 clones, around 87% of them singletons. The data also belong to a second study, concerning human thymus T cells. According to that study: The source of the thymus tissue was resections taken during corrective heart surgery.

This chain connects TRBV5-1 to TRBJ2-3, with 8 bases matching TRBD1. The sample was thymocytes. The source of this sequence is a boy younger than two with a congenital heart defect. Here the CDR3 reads CASSFLRTGKINTQYF. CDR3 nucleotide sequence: TGCGCCAGCAGCTTTTTGCGGACAGGGAAAATAAATACGCAGTATTTT.